The 18 T cell receptor beta chains reported below all come from one sample, sequenced in a study of cytomegalovirus exposure and HLA in healthy donors. Vbeta (60) and Jbeta (13) primers were used in the PCR. The assay was immunoSEQ multiplex PCR, and TCRdb's table has in-frame clones only and misses some. Of about 100,000 clones in the sample, 76% were seen once. The sequenced sample was PBMCs. These receptor sequences come from a middle-aged man in good health and CMV-seronegative.

This chain connects TRBV6-6 to TRBJ1-5; D unclear. V was clipped by 2 bases and J by 5 bases, with 13 bases between them. The CDR3 extends over 15 amino acids. Germline V lookup: CDR1 MNHNY, CDR2 SVGAGI (reference sequence). The CDR3 sequence is CASSYGDKTDQPQHF. The CDR3 DNA is TGTGCCAGCAGTTACGGCGACAAAACAGATCAGCCCCAGCATTTT.

This chain joins TRBV5-1 and TRBJ2-7, with 8 positions matching TRBD1. After removal of 4 bases from V and 2 bases from J, the junction contained 5 bases not matched to a gene. Per the germline V gene, CDR1 is SGHRS and CDR2 is YFSETQ. The CDR3 is made up of 14 amino acids. The CDR3 protein is CASSGGTGPYEQYF. The CDR3 coding sequence is TGCGCCAGCAGCGGCGGGACAGGCCCCTACGAGCAGTACTTC.

J is TRBJ2-2 and V is TRBV19; TRBD1 matches at 10 bases. Germline V lookup: CDR1 LNHDA, CDR2 SQIVND (reference sequence). J gave up 7 bases and V 0 bases, and 5 bases lay outside the gene matches. The CDR3 spans 16 residues. CDR3 in amino acids: CASSIERQGAYGELFF. The CDR3 DNA is TGTGCCAGTAGTATAGAGCGACAGGGGGCTTACGGGGAGCTGTTTTTT.

This clone has just a few counts. The chain recombines TRBV4-1 with TRBJ1-2, with 7 bases that match TRBD1. CDR1 and CDR2 (germline): MGHRA, YSYEKL. This CDR3 has 15 residues. V was pared by 3 bases and J by 1 base, with 5 bases of the junction left unmatched. The CDR3 loop is CASSHRTGVNYGYTF. CDR3 bases: TGCGCCAGCAGCCATCGGACAGGAGTTAACTATGGCTACACCTTC.

V gene TRBV7-9 combines with J gene TRBJ2-3, with D hard to call. Germline CDR1 SEHNR, CDR2 FQNEAQ (reference sequence). Trimming cost V 2 bases and J 3 bases, with 3 bases left between them. CDR3 length equals 12 residues. CDR3 DNA: TGTGCCAGCAGCTTATCTACAGATACGCAGTATTTT. Protein: CASSLSTDTQYF.

This clone appeared a single time. This chain joins TRBV5-1 and TRBJ2-1, with D possibly being TRBD1 (5 bases). The CDR3 length is 14 residues. V dropped 3 bases and J dropped 4 bases, with 11 bases sitting between them. Germline V lookup: CDR1 SGHRS, CDR2 YFSETQ. CDR3 sequence: CASSSGLEYNEQFF. CDR3 coding DNA: TGCGCCAGCAGCTCAGGGTTGGAGTACAATGAGCAGTTCTTC.

The chain recombines TRBV18 with TRBJ2-5, with D perhaps matching TRBD2 (5 bases). This CDR3 contains 15 residues. Germline-derived CDR1 and CDR2 are KGHSH and LQKENI. V was shortened by 3 bases and J by 0 bases, with 11 bases between the two germline ends. For the CDR3, the DNA is TGTGCCAGCTCACCCGCTAGCAGGTACCAAGAGACCCAGTACTTC. Translating it yields CASSPASRYQETQYF.

This chain's CDR3 is CATRIATEAFF. The DNA of the CDR3 is TGTGCCACCAGGATAGCCACTGAAGCTTTCTTT. The V call is TRBV10-3, the J call TRBJ1-1; D is unclear. In germline, CDR1 is ENHRY, CDR2 SYGVKD. The CDR3 spans 11 residues. V was shortened by 10 bases and J by 4 bases, with 10 bases between the two germline ends.

The chain links TRBV6-6 to TRBJ2-1; 9 bases fit TRBD1. Germline V lookup: CDR1 MNHNY, CDR2 SVGAGI (reference sequence). V shed 6 bases and J 4 bases; nucleotides not matched to a gene: 7. The CDR3 sequence is 15 residues long. CDR3 sequence reads: CASRTGGIKYNEQFF. CDR3 DNA sequence: TGTGCCAGCAGAACAGGGGGCATTAAGTACAATGAGCAGTTCTTC.

This chain links TRBV5-1 with TRBJ1-1; TRBD1 might be the D (5 bases). In germline, CDR1 is SGHRS, CDR2 YFSETQ. V was trimmed by 1 base and J by 0 bases, leaving 13 bases between them. The CDR3 has 16 amino acids. The CDR3 region is CASSLSGGDMNTEAFF. For the CDR3, the DNA is TGCGCCAGCAGCTTGTCGGGGGGAGATATGAACACTGAAGCTTTCTTT.

To note about this clone: An end of the junction does not agree with germline; a read error may underlie this. In DNA form, the CDR3 reads TGTTCCAGCAGCTTAGTTCTCGGGGGTTCTGTCGGGCAGTACTTC. Translating gives CSSSLVLGGSVGQYF. V is TRBV7-9 and J is TRBJ2-7; D possibly corresponds to TRBD2 (6 bases). The CDR3 has 15 amino acids. Germline loops: CDR1 SEHNR, CDR2 FQNEAQ (reference sequence).

The chain uses TRBV5-4 and TRBJ2-3, with 11 bases lining up with TRBD2. With V trimmed by 4 bases and J by 2 bases, 6 bases remained unmatched. CDR1 is SGHNT, CDR2 YYREEE, per germline (reference sequence). This CDR3 is 16 amino acids long. In DNA, the CDR3 is TGTGCCAGCAGCGTACTAGCGGGGGCGATCACAGATACGCAGTATTTT. As protein: CASSVLAGAITDTQYF.

There are a few counts of this clone. The chain recombines TRBV4-1 with TRBJ1-1, with D possibly TRBD1 on 6 matching bases. This CDR3 comprises 16 residues. Trimming pared 0 bases from V and 5 bases from J, leaving 16 bases between. The germline V gene encodes CDR1 MGHRA and CDR2 YSYEKL. The CDR3 DNA is TGCGCCAGCAGCCAAGAGGAGAGGACAGCGAGAACTGAAGCTTTCTTT. Translation gives CASSQEERTARTEAFF.

The J gene is TRBJ1-5, the V gene TRBV18, with D possibly TRBD1 on 6 matching bases. Deletions cut 4 bases from V and 1 base from J, with 8 bases between. Germline V lookup: CDR1 KGHSH, CDR2 LQKENI. The CDR3 covers 14 residues. CDR3 DNA: TGTGCCAGCTCACGCGGACAGAGCAATCAGCCCCAGCATTTT. Its translation is CASSRGQSNQPQHF.

The CDR3 loop is CASSLEAGEFTQYF. The CDR3 DNA follows: TGTGCCAGCAGCTTAGAGGCGGGGGAATTTACGCAGTATTTT. J is TRBJ2-3 and V is TRBV7-6, with TRBD2 matching over 7 bases. CDR3 length: 14 residues. In germline, CDR1 is SGHVS, CDR2 FNYEAQ. V lost 1 base and J lost 8; bases outside the gene matches: 6.

The rearrangement links TRBV6-5 to TRBJ1-2; D is uncertain. Germline CDR1 and CDR2: MNHEY and SVGAGI. V was shortened by 2 bases and J by 2 bases, with 9 bases between the two germline ends. This CDR3 has 14 amino acids. The CDR3 region is CASSYSPENYGYTF. DNA of the CDR3: TGTGCCAGCAGTTACAGCCCGGAGAACTATGGCTACACCTTC.

DNA of the CDR3: TGTGCCAGCAGCTTAAGTTACAGGGAAGAGACCCAGTACTTC. It translates to CASSLSYREETQYF. The chain combines TRBV7-2 with TRBJ2-5; D perhaps matches TRBD1 (6 bases). The CDR3 is made up of 14 amino acids. Germline CDR1 reads SGHTA; CDR2 reads FQGNSA. The V end lost 2 bases, the J end lost 3 bases, and 10 bases lay between the germline ends.

This clone appeared a few times. The chain couples TRBV6-5 to TRBJ1-5, with D perhaps matching TRBD1 (6 bases). Germline lookup yields CDR1 MNHEY and CDR2 SVGAGI. Trimming left V 2 bases short and J 1 base short, with 9 bases between. The CDR3 spans 15 residues. The CDR3 DNA is TGTGCCAGCAGTTACGGCCAGGGGAGCAATCAGCCCCAGCATTTT. Protein: CASSYGQGSNQPQHF.